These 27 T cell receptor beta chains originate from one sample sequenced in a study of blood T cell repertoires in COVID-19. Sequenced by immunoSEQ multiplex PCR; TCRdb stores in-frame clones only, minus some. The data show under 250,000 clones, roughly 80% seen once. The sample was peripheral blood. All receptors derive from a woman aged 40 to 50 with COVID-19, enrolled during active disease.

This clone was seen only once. CDR3 nucleotides: TGTGCCATCAGAAAACAGGGGGCGGACATTTCCGTTGAAGCTTTCTTT. Translation: CAIRKQGADISVEAFF. This chain connects TRBV10-3 to TRBJ1-1, with 9 bases that match TRBD1. The germline V gene has CDR1 ENHRY and CDR2 SYGVKD. The length of the CDR3 is 16 residues. J was trimmed by 7 bases and V by 6 bases; bases with no gene match: 15.

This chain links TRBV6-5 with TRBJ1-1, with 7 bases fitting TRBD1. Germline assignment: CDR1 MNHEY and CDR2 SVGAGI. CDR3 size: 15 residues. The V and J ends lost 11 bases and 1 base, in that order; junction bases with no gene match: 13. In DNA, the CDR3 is TGTGCCGGGCGACAGGGCGTGATTCCGAACACTGAAGCTTTCTTT. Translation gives CAGRQGVIPNTEAFF.

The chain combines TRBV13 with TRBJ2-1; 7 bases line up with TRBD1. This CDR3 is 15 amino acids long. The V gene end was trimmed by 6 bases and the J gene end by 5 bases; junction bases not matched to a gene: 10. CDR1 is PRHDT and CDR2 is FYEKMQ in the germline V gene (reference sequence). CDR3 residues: CASSPRGSPDNEQFF. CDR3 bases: TGTGCCAGCAGTCCCAGGGGGTCCCCAGACAATGAGCAGTTCTTC. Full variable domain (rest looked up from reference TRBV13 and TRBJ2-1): AAGVIQSPRHLIKEKRETATLKCYPIPRHDTVYWYQQGPGQDPQFLISFYEKMQSDKGSIPDRFSAQQFSDYHSELNMSSLELGDSALYFCASSPRGSPDNEQFFGPGTRLTVL.

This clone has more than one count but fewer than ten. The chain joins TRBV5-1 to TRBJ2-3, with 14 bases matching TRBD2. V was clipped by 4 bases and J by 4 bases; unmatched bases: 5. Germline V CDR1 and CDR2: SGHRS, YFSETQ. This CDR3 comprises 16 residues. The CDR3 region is CASSPQTSGRADTQYF. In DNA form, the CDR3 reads TGCGCCAGCAGCCCCCAGACTAGCGGGAGGGCAGATACGCAGTATTTT. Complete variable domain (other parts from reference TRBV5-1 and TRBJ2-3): KAGVTQTPRYLIKTRGQQVTLSCSPISGHRSVSWYQQTPGQGLQFLFEYFSETQRNKGNFPGRFSGRQFSNSRSEMNVSTLELGDSALYLCASSPQTSGRADTQYFGPGTRLTVL.

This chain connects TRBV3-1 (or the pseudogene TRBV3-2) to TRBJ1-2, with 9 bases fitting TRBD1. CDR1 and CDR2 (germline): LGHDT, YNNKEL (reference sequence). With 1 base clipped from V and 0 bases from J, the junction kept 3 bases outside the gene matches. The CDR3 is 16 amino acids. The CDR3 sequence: CASSQVGTGSNYGYTF. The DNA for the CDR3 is TGTGCCAGCAGCCAAGTTGGGACAGGGTCTAACTATGGCTACACCTTC.

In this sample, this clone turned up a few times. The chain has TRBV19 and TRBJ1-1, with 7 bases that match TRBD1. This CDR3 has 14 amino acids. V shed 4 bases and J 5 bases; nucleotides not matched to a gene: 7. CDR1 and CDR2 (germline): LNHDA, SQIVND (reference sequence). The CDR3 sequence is CASSTRGWGTEAFF. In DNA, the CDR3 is TGTGCCAGTAGTACCAGGGGGTGGGGTACTGAAGCTTTCTTT.

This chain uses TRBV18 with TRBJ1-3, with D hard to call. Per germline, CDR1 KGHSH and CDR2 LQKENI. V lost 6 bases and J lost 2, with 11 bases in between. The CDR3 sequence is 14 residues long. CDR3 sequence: CASSGFAAGNTIYF. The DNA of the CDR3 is TGTGCCAGCTCCGGATTCGCGGCTGGAAACACCATATATTTT.

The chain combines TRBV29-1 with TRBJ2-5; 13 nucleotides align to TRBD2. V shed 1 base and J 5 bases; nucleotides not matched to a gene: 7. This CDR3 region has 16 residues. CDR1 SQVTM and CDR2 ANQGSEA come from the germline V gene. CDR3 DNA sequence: TGCAGCGTTGAAGGGACTAGCGGGAGAGGTTCGGAGACCCAGTACTTC. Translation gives CSVEGTSGRGSETQYF.

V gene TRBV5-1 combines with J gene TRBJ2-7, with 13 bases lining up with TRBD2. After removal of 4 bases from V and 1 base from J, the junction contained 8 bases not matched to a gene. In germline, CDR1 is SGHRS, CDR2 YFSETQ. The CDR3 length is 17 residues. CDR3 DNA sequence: TGCGCCAGCAGCCCCCGCCCACTAGCGGGGGGGTCCTACGAGCAGTACTTC. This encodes CASSPRPLAGGSYEQYF. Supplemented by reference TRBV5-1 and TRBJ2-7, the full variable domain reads KAGVTQTPRYLIKTRGQQVTLSCSPISGHRSVSWYQQTPGQGLQFLFEYFSETQRNKGNFPGRFSGRQFSNSRSEMNVSTLELGDSALYLCASSPRPLAGGSYEQYFGPGTRLTVT.

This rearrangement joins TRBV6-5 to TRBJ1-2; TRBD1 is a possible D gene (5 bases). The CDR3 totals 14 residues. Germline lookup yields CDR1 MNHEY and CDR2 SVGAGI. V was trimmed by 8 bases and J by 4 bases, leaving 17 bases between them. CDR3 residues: CASRLRDFGYGYTF. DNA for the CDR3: TGTGCCAGCCGTTTGAGGGACTTTGGCTATGGCTACACCTTC.

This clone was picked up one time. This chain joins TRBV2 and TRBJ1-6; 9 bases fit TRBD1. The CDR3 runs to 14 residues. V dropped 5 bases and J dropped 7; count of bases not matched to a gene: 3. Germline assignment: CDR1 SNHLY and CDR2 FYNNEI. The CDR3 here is CASSSDRGNSPLHF. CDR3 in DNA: TGTGCCAGCAGTTCCGACAGGGGGAATTCACCCCTCCACTTT.

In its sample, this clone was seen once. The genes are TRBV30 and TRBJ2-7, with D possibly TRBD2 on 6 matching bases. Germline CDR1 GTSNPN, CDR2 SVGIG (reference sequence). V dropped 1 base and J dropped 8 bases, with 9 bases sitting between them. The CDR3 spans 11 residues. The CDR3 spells CAWSGRGQQYF. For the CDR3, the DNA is TGTGCCTGGAGTGGGAGGGGCCAGCAGTACTTC.

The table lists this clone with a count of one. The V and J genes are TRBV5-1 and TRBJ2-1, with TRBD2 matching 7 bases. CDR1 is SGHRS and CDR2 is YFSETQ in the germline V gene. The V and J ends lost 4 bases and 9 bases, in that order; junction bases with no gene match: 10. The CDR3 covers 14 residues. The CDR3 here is CASSRSAPGGEQFF. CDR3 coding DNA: TGCGCCAGCAGCCGCTCCGCCCCGGGAGGTGAGCAGTTCTTC.

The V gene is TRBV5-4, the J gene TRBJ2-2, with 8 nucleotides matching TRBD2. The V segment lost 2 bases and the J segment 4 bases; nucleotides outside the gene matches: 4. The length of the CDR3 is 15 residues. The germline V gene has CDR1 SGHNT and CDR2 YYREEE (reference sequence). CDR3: CASSFSGGLTGELFF. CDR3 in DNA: TGTGCCAGCAGCTTTTCGGGGGGGCTCACCGGGGAGCTGTTTTTT.

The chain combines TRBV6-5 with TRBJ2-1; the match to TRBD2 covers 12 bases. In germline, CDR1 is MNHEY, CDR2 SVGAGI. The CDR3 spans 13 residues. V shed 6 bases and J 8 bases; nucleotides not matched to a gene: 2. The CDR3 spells CASRLAGGDEQFF. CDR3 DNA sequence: TGTGCCAGCAGACTAGCGGGGGGCGATGAGCAGTTCTTC.

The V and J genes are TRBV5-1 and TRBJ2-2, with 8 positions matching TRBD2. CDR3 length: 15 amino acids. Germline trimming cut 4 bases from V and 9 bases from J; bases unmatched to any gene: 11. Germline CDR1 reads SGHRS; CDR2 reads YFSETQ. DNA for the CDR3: TGCGCCAGCAGCCTACAGACTAGCGAAGGCAGGGAGCTGTTTTTT. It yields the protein CASSLQTSEGRELFF.

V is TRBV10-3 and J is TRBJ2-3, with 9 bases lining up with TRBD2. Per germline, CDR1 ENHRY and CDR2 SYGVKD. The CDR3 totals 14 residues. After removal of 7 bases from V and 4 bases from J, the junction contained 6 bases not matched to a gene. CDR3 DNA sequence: TGTGCCATCACGGGTAGCGGGAGACCAGATACGCAGTATTTT. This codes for CAITGSGRPDTQYF.

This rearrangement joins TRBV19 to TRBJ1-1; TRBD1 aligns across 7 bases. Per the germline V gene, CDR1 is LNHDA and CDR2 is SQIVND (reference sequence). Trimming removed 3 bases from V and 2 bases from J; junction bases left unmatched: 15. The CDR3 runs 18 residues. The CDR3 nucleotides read TGTGCCAGTAGTATTGGAAGCAGGGGGTCGGGTGTTAACACTGAAGCTTTCTTT. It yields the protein CASSIGSRGSGVNTEAFF.

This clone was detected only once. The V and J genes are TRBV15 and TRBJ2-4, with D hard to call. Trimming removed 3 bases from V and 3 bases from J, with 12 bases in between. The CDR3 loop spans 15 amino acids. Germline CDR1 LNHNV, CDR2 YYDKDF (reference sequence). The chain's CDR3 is CATSRVEGGKNIQYF. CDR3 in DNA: TGTGCCACCAGCAGGGTCGAAGGCGGCAAAAACATTCAGTACTTC.

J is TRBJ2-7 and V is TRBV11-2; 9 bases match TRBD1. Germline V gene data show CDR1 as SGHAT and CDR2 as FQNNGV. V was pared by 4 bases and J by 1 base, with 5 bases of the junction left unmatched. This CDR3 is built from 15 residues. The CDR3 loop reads CASSSGTGLSYEQYF. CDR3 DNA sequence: TGTGCCAGCAGCTCCGGGACAGGGCTTTCCTACGAGCAGTACTTC.

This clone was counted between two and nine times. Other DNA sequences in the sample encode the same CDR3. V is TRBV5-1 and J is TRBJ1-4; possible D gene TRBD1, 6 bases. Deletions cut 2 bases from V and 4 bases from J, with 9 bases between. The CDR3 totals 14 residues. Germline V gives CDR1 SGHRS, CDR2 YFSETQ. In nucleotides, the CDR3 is TGCGCCAGCAGCTTAGTAGGGGGTAATGAAAAACTGTTTTTT. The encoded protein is CASSLVGGNEKLFF. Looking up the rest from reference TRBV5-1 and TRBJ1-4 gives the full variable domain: KAGVTQTPRYLIKTRGQQVTLSCSPISGHRSVSWYQQTPGQGLQFLFEYFSETQRNKGNFPGRFSGRQFSNSRSEMNVSTLELGDSALYLCASSLVGGNEKLFFGSGTQLSVL.

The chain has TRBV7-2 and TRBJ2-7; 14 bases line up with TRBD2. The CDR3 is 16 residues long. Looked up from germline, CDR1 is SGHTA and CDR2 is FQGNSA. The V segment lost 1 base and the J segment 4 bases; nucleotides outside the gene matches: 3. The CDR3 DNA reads TGTGCCAGCAGCTTAGGACTAGCGGGAGGGAGTTACGAGCAGTACTTC. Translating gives CASSLGLAGGSYEQYF.

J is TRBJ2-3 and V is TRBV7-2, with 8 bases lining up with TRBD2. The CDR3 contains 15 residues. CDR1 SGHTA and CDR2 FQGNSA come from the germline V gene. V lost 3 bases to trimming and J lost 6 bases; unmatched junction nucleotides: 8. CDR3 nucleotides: TGTGCCAGCAGCTTTCGGGGGGGCCAGGTGGATACGCAGTATTTT. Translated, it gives CASSFRGGQVDTQYF.

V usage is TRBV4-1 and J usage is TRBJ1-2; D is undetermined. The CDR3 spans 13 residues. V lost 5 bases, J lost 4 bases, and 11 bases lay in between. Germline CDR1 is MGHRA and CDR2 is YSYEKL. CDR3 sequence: CASSFRIAYGYTF. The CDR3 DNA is TGCGCCAGCAGCTTCAGGATCGCCTATGGCTACACCTTC.

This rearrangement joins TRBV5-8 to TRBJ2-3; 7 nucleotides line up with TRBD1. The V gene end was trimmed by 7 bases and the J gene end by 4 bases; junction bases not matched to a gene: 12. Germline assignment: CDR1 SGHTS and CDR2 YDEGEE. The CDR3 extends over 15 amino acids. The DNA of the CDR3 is TGTGCCAGCGCCATTCGGGACAGTAGTCCAGATACGCAGTATTTT. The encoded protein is CASAIRDSSPDTQYF.

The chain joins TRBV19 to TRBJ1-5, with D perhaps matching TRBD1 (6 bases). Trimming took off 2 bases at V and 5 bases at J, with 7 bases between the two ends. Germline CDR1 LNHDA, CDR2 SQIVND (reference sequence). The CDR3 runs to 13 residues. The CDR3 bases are TGTGCCAGTAGTATAAACAGGGATCAGCCCCAGCATTTT. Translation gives CASSINRDQPQHF.

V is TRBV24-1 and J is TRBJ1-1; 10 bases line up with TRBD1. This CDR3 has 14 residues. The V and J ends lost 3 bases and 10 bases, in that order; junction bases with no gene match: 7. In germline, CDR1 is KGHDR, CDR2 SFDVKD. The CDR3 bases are TGTGCCACCAGTGATCGCCGGGACAGGGGAGGAGCTTTCTTT. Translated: CATSDRRDRGGAFF.